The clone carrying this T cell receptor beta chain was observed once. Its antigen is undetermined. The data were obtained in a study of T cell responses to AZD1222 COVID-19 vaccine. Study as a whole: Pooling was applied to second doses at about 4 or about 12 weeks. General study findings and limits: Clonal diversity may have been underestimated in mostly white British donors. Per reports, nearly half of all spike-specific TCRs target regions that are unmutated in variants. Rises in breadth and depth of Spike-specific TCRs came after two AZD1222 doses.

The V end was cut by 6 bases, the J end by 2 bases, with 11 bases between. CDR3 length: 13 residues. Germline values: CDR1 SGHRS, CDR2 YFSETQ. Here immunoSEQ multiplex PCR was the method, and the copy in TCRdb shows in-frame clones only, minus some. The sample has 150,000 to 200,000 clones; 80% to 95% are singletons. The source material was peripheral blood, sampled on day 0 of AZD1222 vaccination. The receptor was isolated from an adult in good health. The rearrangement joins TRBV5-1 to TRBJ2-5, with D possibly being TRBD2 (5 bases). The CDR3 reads CASTHRGQETQYF. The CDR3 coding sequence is TGCGCCAGCACTCACAGAGGGCAAGAGACCCAGTACTTC.